This T cell receptor beta chain was captured by sequencing in a study of shared clonotypes between healthy human individuals. Looking at the study overall: The plates for each donor numbered three CD4 naive, three CD4 memory, two CD8 naive and one CD8 memory. Whole-study findings and limits: Represented genetic and exposure-history diversity was restricted by having few donors.

Notes on this clone: The antigen is not known.

Germline loops: CDR1 MDHEN, CDR2 SYDVKM. Trimming took 6 bases from V and 2 from J; bases not matched to a gene: 16. The CDR3 spans 19 residues. Donors were healthy HIV-negative adults without recent acute infections or vaccinations. Each CD8 memory set brought CD45RO+ cells together with CCR7-negative CD45RA+ TemRA cells. Assay used: immunoSEQ multiplex PCR; TCRdb lists only in-frame clones, some missing. This table has 650,000 to 700,000 clones, around 90% appearing once. J is TRBJ1-2 and V is TRBV28; TRBD1 agrees at 12 bases. Sequenced sample: memory CD8+ T cells from PBMCs. The subset was: CD45RO+ cells pooled with CCR7-negative TemRA cells. The receptor was isolated from a young man in good health. Some clones in this sample may be carry-over from other donors' samples. In DNA, the CDR3 is TGTGCCAGCAGACCAACCCGGGACAGGGGGCCCGTCCTAAACTATGGCTACACCTTC. Residues: CASRPTRDRGPVLNYGYTF.